The 26 T cell receptor beta chains reported below all come from one sample, sequenced in a study of type 1 regulatory T cells (dated by TCRdb to about 2021). These TCRs are of unknown antigen specificity. The run used an Illumina MiSeq. TCRdb reran the public reads through fastp at Q25 and MiXCR, keeping productive beta chains. Each CDR3 protein appears once, grouped with its most common genes and DNA. This sample has 60,000 to 70,000 distinct CDR3 sequences in its table, and roughly half of those were observed once. About 2% of the sample comes from the top ten. The sample taken for sequencing was cultured non-Tr1 T cells, either the whole culture or a sorted T cell fraction (not recorded which). The cell subset or site label on this specimen signifies: non-Tr1 population from the T-allo10 product. Every receptor here comes from a human donor in good health.

The rearrangement joins TRBV6-1 to TRBJ1-2; maybe TRBD1 (6 bases). CDR3 length: 14 amino acids. Per the germline V gene, CDR1 is MNHNS and CDR2 is SASEGT. Trimming cost V 3 bases and J 0 bases, with 8 bases left between them. CDR3 protein: CASSDHRANYGYTF. The CDR3 nucleotides are TGTGCCAGCAGTGACCACAGGGCTAACTATGGCTACACCTTC.

This clonotype was recorded many times. V gene TRBV7-2 combines with J gene TRBJ2-1, with 7 bases fitting TRBD2. With 1 base clipped from V and 5 bases from J, the junction kept 5 bases outside the gene matches. Germline values: CDR1 SGHTA, CDR2 FQGNSA. The CDR3 covers 15 residues. The CDR3, as DNA: TGTGCCAGCAGCTTAGACTCTAGCGGACACAATGAGCAGTTCTTC. Translated, it gives CASSLDSSGHNEQFF. Full variable domain (rest looked up from reference TRBV7-2 and TRBJ2-1): GAGVSQSPSNKVTEKGKDVELRCDPISGHTALYWYRQSLGQGLEFLIYFQGNSAPDKSGLPSDRFSAERTGGSVSTLTIQRTQQEDSAVYLCASSLDSSGHNEQFFGPGTRLTVL.

This clonotype was found once. This rearrangement joins TRBV5-6 to TRBJ1-1; D is undetermined. The V and J ends lost 1 base and 3 bases respectively, with 4 bases between them. This CDR3 is 12 amino acids long. Germline CDR1 reads SGHDT; CDR2 reads YYEEEE. The CDR3 bases are TGTGCCAGCAGCTTGTTAGACACTGAAGCTTTCTTT. It encodes CASSLLDTEAFF.

The V gene is TRBV18, the J gene TRBJ2-3, with 11 bases that match TRBD2. Germline V CDR1 and CDR2: KGHSH, LQKENI. The CDR3 has 17 amino acids. With V trimmed by 5 bases and J by 2 bases, 9 bases remained unmatched. The chain's CDR3 is CASSSGRSGGATDTQYF. The CDR3 DNA follows: TGTGCCAGCTCATCCGGACGTAGCGGGGGGGCCACAGATACGCAGTATTTT.

This rearrangement joins TRBV7-9 to TRBJ1-2; D unclear. Deletions cut 7 bases from V and 6 bases from J, with 12 bases between. The V gene's germline CDR1 is SEHNR and CDR2 FQNEAQ (reference sequence). The CDR3 length is 12 residues. CDR3 DNA: TGTGCCAGCACCCGAGGAGAGGATGGCTACACCTTC. Amino acids: CASTRGEDGYTF.

The chain recombines TRBV4-1 with TRBJ2-7; TRBD1 is a possible D gene (5 bases). The CDR3 has 15 amino acids. Trimming took off 0 bases at V and 7 bases at J, with 16 bases between the two ends. CDR1 and CDR2 (germline): MGHRA, YSYEKL. The CDR3 region has the DNA TGCGCCAGCAGCCAAGATCGGACACGCCGGTGGGAGCAGTACTTC. Amino acids: CASSQDRTRRWEQYF.

J is TRBJ2-2 and V is TRBV12-3 or TRBV12-4; D unresolved. The CDR3 spans 17 residues. V gave up 3 bases and J gave up 5 bases, with 19 bases separating them. DNA of the CDR3: TGTGCCAGCAGTTTCCCCCCCACCACAACTATGACCGGGGAGCTGTTTTTT. The encoded protein is CASSFPPTTTMTGELFF.

The J gene is TRBJ2-3, the V gene TRBV20-1; 8 bases are a match to TRBD2. The junction had 9 bases not matched to a gene; V was cut back by 6 bases and J by 4 bases. CDR3 length: 14 amino acids. The germline gives CDR1 DFQATT, CDR2 SNEGSKA (reference sequence). The CDR3 region is CSAPRGGPADTQYF. CDR3 nucleotide sequence: TGCAGTGCCCCCCGGGGGGGGCCTGCAGATACGCAGTATTTT.

V is TRBV4-3 and J is TRBJ2-4; the match to TRBD2 covers 7 bases. The CDR3 spans 14 residues. The germline CDR1 and CDR2 sequences are LGHNA and YSLEER. After removal of 4 bases from V and 9 bases from J, the junction contained 9 bases not matched to a gene. CDR3 in DNA: TGCGCCAGCAGCCCGGTCGGCGGGGGTACCATTCAGTACTTC. Protein: CASSPVGGGTIQYF.

By share, this clonotype ranks as medium-sized. The chain joins TRBV10-3 to TRBJ2-3, with D hard to call. The germline V gene encodes CDR1 ENHRY and CDR2 SYGVKD. The CDR3 loop spans 14 amino acids. The V and J ends lost 0 bases and 0 bases respectively, with 4 bases between them. CDR3 sequence: CAISESDSTDTQYF. DNA for the CDR3: TGTGCCATCAGTGAGTCGGACAGCACAGATACGCAGTATTTT.

This clonotype was found once. CDR3 sequence (DNA): TGTGCCAGCAGCTTGCCTGTGAACACTGAAGCTTTCTTT. This encodes CASSLPVNTEAFF. The chain joins TRBV7-2 to TRBJ1-1; D gene uncertain. CDR1 and CDR2 (germline): SGHTA, FQGNSA. Trimming pared 3 bases from V and 0 bases from J, leaving 5 bases between. The CDR3 sequence is 13 residues long.

The chain has TRBV29-1 and TRBJ1-1; D is uncertain. Germline CDR1 is SQVTM and CDR2 is ANQGSEA. V lost 1 base and J lost 0, with 6 bases in between. The CDR3 consists of 13 residues. The CDR3 nucleotides read TGCAGCGTTGAAGGACACTTGAACACTGAAGCTTTCTTT. It translates to CSVEGHLNTEAFF.

Of note for this clonotype: No conserved phenylalanine or tryptophan is present at the end of the CDR3, so a read error is the likely explanation. V is TRBV7-2 and J is TRBJ2-2, with 9 bases that match TRBD2. This CDR3 region has 16 residues. V shed 3 bases and J 8 bases; nucleotides not matched to a gene: 10. Germline lookup yields CDR1 SGHTA and CDR2 FQGNSA. The CDR3 DNA sequence: TGTGCCAGCAGCTTTTTGAGCGGGGGGCGCACTGGGGAGCTGTTTTCT. Its translation: CASSFLSGGRTGELFS.

The V gene is TRBV27, the J gene TRBJ1-2, with 7 bases matching TRBD1. The CDR3 has 16 residues. Trimming cost V 5 bases and J 4 bases; bases outside gene matches: 13. Per germline, CDR1 MNHEY and CDR2 SMNVEV (reference sequence). The DNA of the CDR3 is TGTGCCAGCAGTACCATTCGGACAGGCGGGGGCTATGGCTACACCTTC. It specifies CASSTIRTGGGYGYTF.

The chain recombines TRBV4-1 with TRBJ1-2, with D tentatively TRBD1 (5 bases). Trimming cost V 0 bases and J 4 bases, with 12 bases left between them. CDR3 length: 15 residues. Germline loops: CDR1 MGHRA, CDR2 YSYEKL. The CDR3 sequence: CASSQDPERGYGYTF. DNA of the CDR3: TGCGCCAGCAGCCAAGATCCAGAAAGGGGCTATGGCTACACCTTC.

The chain employs TRBV18 and TRBJ2-7; D remains unclear. CDR1 is KGHSH, CDR2 LQKENI, per germline. With 2 bases removed from V and 0 bases from J, the gap between germline ends came to 8 bases. CDR3 length: 14 amino acids. CDR3 sequence reads: CASSPGPSSYEQYF. DNA for the CDR3: TGTGCCAGCTCACCAGGGCCTAGCTCCTACGAGCAGTACTTC.

The chain has TRBV4-1 and TRBJ2-3, with D possibly TRBD2 on 6 matching bases. CDR1 is MGHRA and CDR2 is YSYEKL in the germline V gene. The CDR3 totals 17 residues. Between the trimmed V and J ends, which lost 4 bases and 6 bases, there was a span of 23 bases. CDR3 in DNA: TGCGCCAGCAGCCCTCTTACTGTGGCGGGGCCAGGGGATACGCAGTATTTT. This encodes CASSPLTVAGPGDTQYF.

The chain carries TRBV28 and TRBJ2-3, with a weak D call TRBD1 (6 bases). Germline CDR1 and CDR2: MDHEN and SYDVKM. This CDR3 region has 15 residues. V lost 5 bases to trimming and J lost 6 bases, with 18 bases between them. CDR3 sequence reads: CASSPTGDLSDTQYF. As DNA, the CDR3 is TGTGCCAGCAGTCCGACAGGTGACCTGAGTGATACGCAGTATTTT.

The chain is built from TRBV4-1 and TRBJ2-2; 7 nucleotides agree with TRBD2. V shed 4 bases, J shed 6 bases, and the junction held 11 bases outside the gene matches. CDR1 is MGHRA and CDR2 is YSYEKL in the germline V gene. The CDR3 runs to 16 residues. CDR3: CASSRSRVGRAGELFF. The CDR3 bases are TGCGCCAGCAGCCGGTCTAGGGTGGGGAGGGCCGGGGAGCTGTTTTTT.

J is TRBJ2-1 and V is TRBV20-1; D call uncertain. Trimming took 1 base from V and 3 from J, leaving 4 bases between them. The germline V gene has CDR1 DFQATT and CDR2 SNEGSKA (reference sequence). This CDR3 contains 12 residues. CDR3 nucleotide sequence: TGCAGTGCTAGAGGAGGCTACAATGAGCAGTTCTTC. It codes for CSARGGYNEQFF.

This clonotype was observed once. The V call is TRBV2, the J call TRBJ1-6; no clear D gene. The CDR3 consists of 15 residues. V was pared by 5 bases and J by 7 bases, with 15 bases between. CDR1 is SNHLY, CDR2 FYNNEI, per germline. CDR3 residues: CASSTTALGNSPLHF. The CDR3 region has the DNA TGTGCCAGCAGTACCACGGCCCTGGGAAATTCACCCCTCCACTTT.

The V gene is TRBV7-2, the J gene TRBJ2-5, with D unclear. V was trimmed by 5 bases and J by 2 bases, leaving 3 bases between them. Germline loops: CDR1 SGHTA, CDR2 FQGNSA. This CDR3 comprises 11 residues. CDR3 DNA: TGTGCCAGCAGCCGACAAGAGACCCAGTACTTC. Translating gives CASSRQETQYF.

The chain carries TRBV2 and TRBJ2-6; the D is unclear. This CDR3 has 16 residues. The germline V gene has CDR1 SNHLY and CDR2 FYNNEI. V lost 2 bases and J 1 base, leaving 9 bases between the germline ends. The CDR3 DNA sequence: TGTGCCAGCAGTGAATCCTCTAGTTCTGGGGCCAACGTCCTGACTTTC. Its protein product is CASSESSSSGANVLTF.

This sequence joins TRBV4-3 and TRBJ2-7, with D uncertain. The CDR3 covers 15 residues. The V gene's germline CDR1 is LGHNA and CDR2 YSLEER. The ends were cut back, 0 bases at V and 6 bases at J, with 15 bases in the middle. The CDR3 DNA reads as TGCGCCAGCAGCCAAGATCGCCCCGGACGTACCGAGCAGTACTTC. It yields the protein CASSQDRPGRTEQYF.

There are many counts of this clonotype. The chain is built from TRBV10-3 and TRBJ2-1; no clear D gene. CDR3 length: 13 amino acids. Between the trimmed V and J ends, which lost 7 bases and 4 bases, there was a span of 11 bases. Germline V gene lookup returns CDR1 ENHRY and CDR2 SYGVKD. DNA for the CDR3: TGTGCCATCAATGGCGGATGGTACAATGAGCAGTTCTTC. It translates to CAINGGWYNEQFF.

The rearrangement joins TRBV6-2 or TRBV6-3 to TRBJ1-6, with TRBD1 matching over 9 bases. Unmatched junction bases numbered 8, after V lost 2 bases and J lost 0 bases. The CDR3 is 19 amino acids. Germline assignment: CDR1 MNHEY and CDR2 SVGEGT. CDR3 sequence: CASSYDLGTGSSYNSPLHF. Written as DNA, the CDR3 is TGTGCCAGCAGTTACGACCTCGGGACAGGGAGCTCCTATAATTCACCCCTCCACTTT.